Listed here are 17 T cell receptor beta chains from one sample, sequenced in a study of shared clonotypes between healthy human individuals. Data came from immunoSEQ multiplex PCR; TCRdb stores just in-frame clones and leaves some out. There are a few hundred thousand clones in the sample; approximately 97% occur only once, and 0.057% lies in the top ten. The specimen was naive CD4+ T cells sorted from blood. Subset noted: CD45RA+ positively selected. The origin of the receptors is a woman aged 30 to 39 in good health.

V usage is TRBV19 and J usage is TRBJ2-2; unclear D gene. This CDR3 spans 16 amino acids. Between the trimmed V and J ends, which lost 4 bases and 3 bases, there was a span of 15 bases. From germline, CDR1 is LNHDA and CDR2 SQIVND (reference sequence). CDR3 region: CASSKAVASDTGELFF. The CDR3 coding sequence is TGTGCCAGTAGTAAGGCTGTAGCATCGGACACCGGGGAGCTGTTTTTT.

This sequence joins TRBV7-3 and TRBJ1-1, with D unclear. The germline V gene encodes CDR1 SGHTA and CDR2 FQGTGA. This CDR3 has 14 residues. The V gene lost 5 bases and the J gene lost 3 bases, with 13 bases spanning the gap. The CDR3 coding sequence is TGTGCCAGCAGCCTAGGATCGGGTTACACTGAAGCTTTCTTT. Its translation is CASSLGSGYTEAFF.

The chain uses TRBV11-3 and TRBJ2-1; no firm D call. The CDR3 length is 12 residues. Germline V gene data show CDR1 as SGHNT and CDR2 as YENEEA. The germline V and J ends were trimmed by 3 bases and 7 bases, with 7 bases remaining between them. CDR3: CASSFTGNEQFF. Here the CDR3 DNA reads TGTGCCAGCAGCTTTACCGGGAATGAGCAGTTCTTC. The entire variable domain, with the rest obtained from reference TRBV11-3 and TRBJ2-1, is as follows: EAGVVQSPRYKIIEKKQPVAFWCNPISGHNTLYWYLQNLGQGPELLIRYENEEAVDDSQLPKDRFSAERLKGVDSTLKIQPAELGDSAVYLCASSFTGNEQFFGPGTRLTVL.

As DNA, the CDR3 is TGTGCCAGCAGCCCCGACAGGGGCAGCACAGATACGCAGTATTTT. Residues: CASSPDRGSTDTQYF. This chain joins TRBV6-5 and TRBJ2-3, with 8 positions matching TRBD1. CDR1 MNHEY and CDR2 SVGAGI come from the germline V gene. J gave up 0 bases and V 6 bases, and 5 bases lay outside the gene matches. The CDR3 totals 15 residues.

The rearrangement links TRBV18 to TRBJ1-1; D not certain. Germline CDR1 KGHSH, CDR2 LQKENI. V was clipped by 6 bases and J by 4 bases, with 15 bases between them. CDR3 length: 14 amino acids. CDR3 bases: TGTGCCAGCTCCACTATGGAGGTGAGCACTGAAGCTTTCTTT. Translation: CASSTMEVSTEAFF.

The V gene is TRBV10-3, the J gene TRBJ1-1, with D unresolved. From germline, CDR1 is ENHRY and CDR2 SYGVKD. The length of the CDR3 is 14 residues. Trimming took 7 bases from V and 0 from J, leaving 12 bases between them. The CDR3 loop reads CAINTGGMNTEAFF. The CDR3 DNA reads TGTGCCATCAATACGGGCGGCATGAACACTGAAGCTTTCTTT.

The chain carries TRBV6-5 and TRBJ2-1, with 12 bases aligning to TRBD2. The CDR3 length is 15 residues. Germline V gene sequence: CDR1 MNHEY, CDR2 SVGAGI. Trimming removed 7 bases from V and 6 bases from J; junction bases left unmatched: 7. CDR3 in amino acids: CASTRSGLAGNEQFF. The CDR3 DNA reads TGTGCCAGCACACGATCGGGACTAGCGGGCAATGAGCAGTTCTTC.

The rearrangement links TRBV15 to TRBJ1-4, with 7 bases fitting TRBD1. This CDR3 has 18 amino acids. Germline V lookup: CDR1 LNHNV, CDR2 YYDKDF (reference sequence). Trimming took 1 base from V and 6 from J; bases not matched to a gene: 14. The CDR3 DNA reads TGTGCCACCAGCAGAGGCATCCACCGACAGGGCGGGGATGAAAAACTGTTTTTT. This sequence encodes CATSRGIHRQGGDEKLFF. The variable domain in full, completed from reference TRBV15 and TRBJ1-4, reads DAMVIQNPRYQVTQFGKPVTLSCSQTLNHNVMYWYQQKSSQAPKLLFHYYDKDFNNEADTPDNFQSRRPNTSFCFLDIRSPGLGDTAMYLCATSRGIHRQGGDEKLFFGSGTQLSVL.

J is TRBJ2-5 and V is TRBV5-1, with unresolved D. V lost 5 bases and J lost 2, with 10 bases in between. CDR3 length: 13 amino acids. In germline, CDR1 is SGHRS, CDR2 YFSETQ. The DNA of the CDR3 is TGCGCCAGCAGGCTCGTGGGACAAGAGACCCAGTACTTC. It codes for CASRLVGQETQYF.

The genes are TRBV2 and TRBJ1-5, with D tentatively TRBD1 (6 bases). Germline V gene sequence: CDR1 SNHLY, CDR2 FYNNEI. The CDR3 sequence is 16 residues long. Trimming removed 4 bases at V and 2 bases at J, with 15 bases between. The CDR3 DNA reads as TGTGCCAGCAGTGGAGGGGGAGCCAGGCGCAATCAGCCCCAGCATTTT. This codes for CASSGGGARRNQPQHF.

This chain joins TRBV27 and TRBJ2-3; 9 bases are a match to TRBD2. V shed 5 bases and J 4 bases; nucleotides not matched to a gene: 13. The CDR3 runs 17 residues. Germline V CDR1 and CDR2: MNHEY, SMNVEV (reference sequence). CDR3 region: CASSPTYSGRKADTQYF. CDR3 sequence (DNA): TGTGCCAGCAGTCCGACCTATAGCGGGAGAAAGGCAGATACGCAGTATTTT.

CDR3 amino acids: CAGRTGANTGELFF. The CDR3 DNA is TGTGCCGGGAGGACGGGCGCGAACACCGGGGAGCTGTTTTTT. The chain combines TRBV6-1 with TRBJ2-2, with D maybe TRBD2 (6 bases). This CDR3 comprises 14 residues. Germline assignment: CDR1 MNHNS and CDR2 SASEGT. V was trimmed by 11 bases and J by 0 bases, leaving 13 bases between them.

This clone was observed a handful of times. This sequence joins TRBV14 and TRBJ2-3; 7 bases agree with TRBD2. The CDR3 is 17 residues long. Germline V gives CDR1 SGHDN, CDR2 FVKESK. V was pared by 0 bases and J by 9 bases, with 15 bases of the junction left unmatched. CDR3 amino acids: CASSQDYTGLRTRTQYF. The DNA of the CDR3 is TGTGCCAGCAGCCAAGATTACACCGGGCTTAGGACTAGGACGCAGTATTTT.

The V and J genes are TRBV28 and TRBJ1-1, with 7 nucleotides matching TRBD1. CDR1 and CDR2 from the germline V gene are MDHEN and SYDVKM. This CDR3 comprises 14 residues. The V segment lost 6 bases and the J segment 1 base; nucleotides outside the gene matches: 5. CDR3 coding DNA: TGTGCCAGCAGATCGGGACAGAGGAACACTGAAGCTTTCTTT. It specifies CASRSGQRNTEAFF.

The chain combines TRBV5-1 with TRBJ2-1, with TRBD2 as a possible D gene (6 bases). Germline V gene lookup returns CDR1 SGHRS and CDR2 YFSETQ. The CDR3 has 17 residues. The V gene lost 3 bases and the J gene lost 6 bases, with 22 bases spanning the gap. CDR3 region: CASSWGTSPQSRNEQFF. DNA of the CDR3: TGCGCCAGCAGCTGGGGGACTTCCCCACAGTCCCGCAATGAGCAGTTCTTC.

The rearrangement links TRBV2 to TRBJ2-3; TRBD2 agrees at 8 bases. The CDR3 is 14 residues long. Losses at the gene ends were 4 bases for V and 3 bases for J; bases not matched to a gene: 3. Germline V lookup: CDR1 SNHLY, CDR2 FYNNEI. The CDR3 DNA reads TGTGCCAGCAGTGGGAGCGGGAGAACAGATACGCAGTATTTT. It translates to CASSGSGRTDTQYF. Looking up the rest from reference TRBV2 and TRBJ2-3 gives the full variable domain: EPEVTQTPSHQVTQMGQEVILRCVPISNHLYFYWYRQILGQKVEFLVSFYNNEISEKSEIFDDQFSVERPDGSNFTLKIRSTKLEDSAMYFCASSGSGRTDTQYFGPGTRLTVL.

This sequence joins TRBV11-3 and TRBJ2-6; 8 nucleotides agree with TRBD1. Per germline, CDR1 SGHNT and CDR2 YENEEA. Losses at the gene ends were 1 base for V and 0 bases for J; bases not matched to a gene: 8. There are 19 residues in the CDR3. CDR3 loop: CASSLGRQGTSSGANVLTF. CDR3 in DNA: TGTGCCAGCAGCTTAGGGAGACAGGGGACAAGCTCTGGGGCCAACGTCCTGACTTTC.